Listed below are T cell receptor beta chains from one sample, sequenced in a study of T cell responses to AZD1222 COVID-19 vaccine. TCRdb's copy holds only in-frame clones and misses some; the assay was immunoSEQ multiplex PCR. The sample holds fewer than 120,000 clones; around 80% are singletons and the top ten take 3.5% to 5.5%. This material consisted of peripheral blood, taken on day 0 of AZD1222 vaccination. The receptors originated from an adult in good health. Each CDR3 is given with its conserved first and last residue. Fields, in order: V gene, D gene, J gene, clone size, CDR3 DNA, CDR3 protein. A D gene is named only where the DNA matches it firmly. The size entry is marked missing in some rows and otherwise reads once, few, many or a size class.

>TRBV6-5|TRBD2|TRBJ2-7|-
TGTGCCAGCAGATCTAGCGGGAGAAGACCCTACGAGCAGTACTTC
CASRSSGRRPYEQYF
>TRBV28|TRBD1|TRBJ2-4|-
TGTGCCAGCAGTTTTAAGGCAGGGGGCAAAAACATTCAGTACTTC
CASSFKAGGKNIQYF
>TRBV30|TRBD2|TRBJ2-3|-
TGTGCCTGGAGCGCCGCGGGGGGGCAGTATAGAACAGATACGCAGTATTTT
CAWSAAGGQYRTDTQYF
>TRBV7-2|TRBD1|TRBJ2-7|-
TGTGCCAGCAGCTTCGGGACAGGGGTTGGGTACGAGCAGTACTTC
CASSFGTGVGYEQYF
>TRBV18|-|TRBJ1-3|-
TGTGCCAGCTCACCACCGTCGGGTGGAAACACCATATATTTT
CASSPPSGGNTIYF
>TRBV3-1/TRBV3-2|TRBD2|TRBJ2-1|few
TGTGCCAGCAGCCAAGATGGGGGGGAAGGCTACAATGAGCAGTTCTTC
CASSQDGGEGYNEQFF
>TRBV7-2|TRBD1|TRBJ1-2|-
TGTGCCAGCAGCATACAGGGGCCCTCCGCATATGGCTACACCTTC
CASSIQGPSAYGYTF
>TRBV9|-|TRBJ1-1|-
TGTGCCAGCAGCGTAACCGGGCGCCTGAACACTGAAGCTTTCTTT
CASSVTGRLNTEAFF
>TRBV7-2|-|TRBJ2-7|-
TGTGCCAGCAGCCCCCAGGGGGGTCCCTACGAGCAGTACTTC
CASSPQGGPYEQYF
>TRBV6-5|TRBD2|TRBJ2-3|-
TGTGCCAGCAGTTCACTAGCGGGTGTGAACACAGATACGCAGTATTTT
CASSSLAGVNTDTQYF
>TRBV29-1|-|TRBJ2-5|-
TGCAGCGTTGAAGAAAGCAGGGCCGCGGAGACCCAGTACTTC
CSVEESRAAETQYF
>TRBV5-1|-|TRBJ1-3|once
TGCGCCAGCAGCTTGGCTTCAGCCTCTGGAAACACCATATATTTT
CASSLASASGNTIYF
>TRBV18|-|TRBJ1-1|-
TGTGCCAGCTCACCTGTAGGCGGGAACACTGAAGCTTTCTTT
CASSPVGGNTEAFF
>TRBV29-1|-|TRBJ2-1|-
TGCAGCGTGGGCGACTCCTACAATGAGCAGTTCTTC
CSVGDSYNEQFF
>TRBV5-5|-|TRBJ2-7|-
TGTGCCAGCAGCTCCCAGGTGGCAGGTTCCTACGAGCAGTACTTC
CASSSQVAGSYEQYF
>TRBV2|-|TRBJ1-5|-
TGTGCCAGCAGTCCCTCCGGGACAACTCCATATAGCAATCAGCCCCAGCATTTT
CASSPSGTTPYSNQPQHF
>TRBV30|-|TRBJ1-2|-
TGTGCCTGGAGTCTTGGGACTGAAGGCTACACCTTC
CAWSLGTEGYTF
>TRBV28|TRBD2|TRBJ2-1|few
TGTGCCAGCGGCAAAAGACTAGCGGGAGTAATCAATGAGCAGTTCTTC
CASGKRLAGVINEQFF
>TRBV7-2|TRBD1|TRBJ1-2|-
TGTGCCAGCAGCCTTCAGACAGGGGGGCTTGGCTACACCTTC
CASSLQTGGLGYTF
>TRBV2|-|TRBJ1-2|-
TGTGCCAGCAGTGAGTCTGGGGGCTACACCTTC
CASSESGGYTF
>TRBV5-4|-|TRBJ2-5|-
TGTGCCAGCAGTCAGCGGGCAGAAGAGACCCAGTACTTC
CASSQRAEETQYF
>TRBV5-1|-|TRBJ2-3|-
TGCGCCAGCCTCCGCGCGGGATCGGGCACAGATACGCAGTATTTT
CASLRAGSGTDTQYF
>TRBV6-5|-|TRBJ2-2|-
TGTGCCAGCAGTCTACGAAGGAACACCGGGGAGCTGTTTTTT
CASSLRRNTGELFF
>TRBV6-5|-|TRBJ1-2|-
TGTGCCAGCAGTTACTCGAAGGGGTACTATGGCTACACCTTC
CASSYSKGYYGYTF
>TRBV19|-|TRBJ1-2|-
TGTGCCAGTTCGGGGGGGAGTGGCTACACCTTC
CASSGGSGYTF
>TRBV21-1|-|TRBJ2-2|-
TGTGCCAGCCCTTGTGGGAGGGAAACCGGGGAGCTGTTTTTT
CASPCGRETGELFF
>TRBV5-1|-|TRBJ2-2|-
TGCGCCAGCAGCTTGGGACTAGACACCGGGGAGCTGTTTTTT
CASSLGLDTGELFF
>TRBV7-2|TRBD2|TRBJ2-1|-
TGTGCCAGCAGCTTTGGCGGGAGGGTGGACAATGAGCAGTTCTTC
CASSFGGRVDNEQFF
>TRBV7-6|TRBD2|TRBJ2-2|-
TGTGCCAGCAGCACTTCGGGGACTAGAAGTACCGGGGAGCTGTTTTTT
CASSTSGTRSTGELFF
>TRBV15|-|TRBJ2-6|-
TGTGCCACCAGCAGAGGAGAAGCCTCTGGGGCCAACGTCCTGACTTTC
CATSRGEASGANVLTF
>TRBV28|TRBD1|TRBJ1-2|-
TGTGCCACCCAGACAGGGAAGGGGCTCATTACCTTC
CATQTGKGLITF
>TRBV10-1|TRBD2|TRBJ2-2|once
TGCGCCAGCAGTGACCCTAGCGGGGGTACGACCGGGGAGCTGTTTTTT
CASSDPSGGTTGELFF
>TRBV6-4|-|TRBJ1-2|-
TGTGCCAGCAGTAAGGACACTTCTAACTATGGCTACACCTTC
CASSKDTSNYGYTF
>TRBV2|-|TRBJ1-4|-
TGTGCCAGCAGTGCCGGGACGGTGCTTGAAAAACTGTTTTTT
CASSAGTVLEKLFF
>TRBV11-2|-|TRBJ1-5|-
TGTGCCAGCAGCTTAGACGGGGGAAATCAGCCCCAGCATTTT
CASSLDGGNQPQHF
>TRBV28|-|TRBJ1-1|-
TGTGCCAGCAGGCCGTCCGGGACTGAAGCTTTCTTT
CASRPSGTEAFF
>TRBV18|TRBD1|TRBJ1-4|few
TGTGCCAGCTCACCAAACAGGGGAGATGAAAAACTGTTTTTT
CASSPNRGDEKLFF
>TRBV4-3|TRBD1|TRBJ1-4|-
TGCGCCAGCAGCCAAGGGGACAGCGATAATGAAAAACTGTTTTTT
CASSQGDSDNEKLFF
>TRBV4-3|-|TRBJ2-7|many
TGCGCCAGCAGCCACACTACCGACAGCCGCGAGCAGTACTTC
CASSHTTDSREQYF
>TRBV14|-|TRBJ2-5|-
TGTGCCAGCAGCCAAGCAAGGCCTCCGCGAGGGACCCAGTACTTC
CASSQARPPRGTQYF
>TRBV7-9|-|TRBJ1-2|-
TGTGCCAGCAGCTTAGCGTCGGGAAACTATGGCTACACCTTC
CASSLASGNYGYTF
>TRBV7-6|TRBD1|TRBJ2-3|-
TGTGCCAGCAGCTTGGGGACCGGGACAGCAAGCACAGATACGCAGTATTTT
CASSLGTGTASTDTQYF
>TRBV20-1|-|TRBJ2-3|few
TGCAGTGCTAGTGAGGGTTCCACCACAGATACGCAGTATTTT
CSASEGSTTDTQYF
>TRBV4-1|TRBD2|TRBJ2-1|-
TGCGCCAGCAGCCAAGAACGTCGAGATAGCGGGAGGGCCTCGGAGGATGAGCAGTTCTTC
CASSQERRDSGRASEDEQFF
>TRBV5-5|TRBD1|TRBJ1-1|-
TGTGCCAGCAGCTTGTGGCAGGGGGTTGGTTTAAAGGTCACTGAAGCTTTCTTT
CASSLWQGVGLKVTEAFF
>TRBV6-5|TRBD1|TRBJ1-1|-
TGTGCCAGCAGAGGGACAGGGGCCCTGAACACTGAAGCTTTCTTT
CASRGTGALNTEAFF
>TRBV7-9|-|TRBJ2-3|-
TGTGCCAGCAGCTTCACAGATACGCAGTATTTT
CASSFTDTQYF
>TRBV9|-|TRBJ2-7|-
TGTGCCAGCAGCGTAGAGGGCACAGGGAAAAACGAGCAGTACTTC
CASSVEGTGKNEQYF
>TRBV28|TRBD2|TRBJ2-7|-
TGTGCCAGCAGTTCGCCCTTGGTGAGCGGGAGGGCCAACGAGCAGTACTTC
CASSSPLVSGRANEQYF
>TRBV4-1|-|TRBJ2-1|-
TGCGCCAGCAGCCAATCCTTTGCGGGGATCTACAATGAGCAGTTCTTC
CASSQSFAGIYNEQFF
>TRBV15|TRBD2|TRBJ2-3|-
TGTGCCACCAGCAGAGGTGGGACTAGCGGGTCGTACCTCGCAGATACGCAGTATTTT
CATSRGGTSGSYLADTQYF
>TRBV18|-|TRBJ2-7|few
TGTGCCAGCTCACCACTGGACAGTCAAGAGCAGTACTTC
CASSPLDSQEQYF
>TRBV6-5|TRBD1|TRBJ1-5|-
TGTGCCAGCAGTTTTACTCAGGGGGCGAGCAATCAGCCCCAGCATTTT
CASSFTQGASNQPQHF
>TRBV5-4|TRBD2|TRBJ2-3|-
TGTGCCAGCAGAAGGACTAGCGGGAGCACAGATACGCAGTATTTT
CASRRTSGSTDTQYF
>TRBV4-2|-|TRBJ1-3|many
TGTGCCAGCAGCCTGATTAAGAGCTCTGGAAACACCATATATTTT
CASSLIKSSGNTIYF
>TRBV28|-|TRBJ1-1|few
TGTGCCAGCAGTTGGTCGTCTGAAGCTTTCTTT
CASSWSSEAFF
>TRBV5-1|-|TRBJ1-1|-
TGCGCCAGCAGCTTGGGACAGAACATGAACACTGAAGCTTTCTTT
CASSLGQNMNTEAFF
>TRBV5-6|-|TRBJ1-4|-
TGTGCCAGCAGCGATGGTCCAGCGGGGAATGAAAAACTGTTTTTT
CASSDGPAGNEKLFF
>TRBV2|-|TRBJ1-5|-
TGTGCCAGCAGAGCTGACGGTGACAATCAGCCCCAGCATTTT
CASRADGDNQPQHF
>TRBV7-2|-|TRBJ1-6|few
TGTGCCAGCAGCTTAGAGGAGACAGTTAATTCACCCCTCCACTTT
CASSLEETVNSPLHF